The present T cell receptor (beta chain) was sequenced within a study of early T cells in non-severe SARS-CoV-2 infection. Looking at the study overall: Bulk RNA isolated from unsorted whole blood underwent sequencing; chains were not paired.

Findings and caveats of the study: VDJdb matching, biased toward anti-spike CD8 responses, missed private and CD4 specificities.

The table lists this clonotype with many counts. The antigen is undetermined. Deletions cut 2 bases from V and 2 bases from J, with 13 bases between. The CDR3 has 15 residues. The germline gives CDR1 SGHRS, CDR2 YFSETQ. Unique molecular identifiers were added to individual cDNA molecules. TCRdb independently ran MiXCR on the 5' RACE reads; one entry per CDR3 protein. The sample lists around 80,000 distinct CDR3 sequences, roughly an eighth occurring once. Sequencing was carried out using whole blood. The V call is TRBV5-1, the J call TRBJ2-5; tentatively, D is TRBD2 (6 bases). The sequence was obtained from an adult who was a healthcare worker with PCR-confirmed SARS-CoV-2 infection or an uninfected control (not recorded which). In nucleotides, the CDR3 is TGCGCCAGCAGCTTCCATGCGGGGTGGCAAGAGACCCAGTACTTC. Amino acids: CASSFHAGWQETQYF.